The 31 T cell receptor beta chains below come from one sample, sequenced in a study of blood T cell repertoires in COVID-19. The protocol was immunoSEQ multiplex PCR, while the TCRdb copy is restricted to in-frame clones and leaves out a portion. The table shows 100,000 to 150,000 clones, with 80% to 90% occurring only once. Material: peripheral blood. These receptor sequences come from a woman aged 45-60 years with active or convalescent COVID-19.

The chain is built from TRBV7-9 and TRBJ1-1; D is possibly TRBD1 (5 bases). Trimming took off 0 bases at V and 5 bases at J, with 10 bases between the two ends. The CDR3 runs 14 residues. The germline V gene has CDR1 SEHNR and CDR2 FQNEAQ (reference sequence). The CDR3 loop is CASSLAPGTTEAFF. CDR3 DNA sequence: TGTGCCAGCAGCTTAGCCCCCGGGACTACTGAAGCTTTCTTT. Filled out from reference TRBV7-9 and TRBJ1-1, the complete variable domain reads DTGVSQNPRHKITKRGQNVTFRCDPISEHNRLYWYRQTLGQGPEFLTYFQNEAQLEKSRLLSDRFSAERPKGSFSTLEIQRTEQGDSAMYLCASSLAPGTTEAFFGQGTRLTVV.

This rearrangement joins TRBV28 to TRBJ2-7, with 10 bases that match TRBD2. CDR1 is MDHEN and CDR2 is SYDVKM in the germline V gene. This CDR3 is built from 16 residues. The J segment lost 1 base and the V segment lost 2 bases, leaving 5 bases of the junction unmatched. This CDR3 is CASSLGPSGSSYEQYF. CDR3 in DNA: TGTGCCAGCAGTTTAGGCCCTAGCGGGAGTTCCTACGAGCAGTACTTC.

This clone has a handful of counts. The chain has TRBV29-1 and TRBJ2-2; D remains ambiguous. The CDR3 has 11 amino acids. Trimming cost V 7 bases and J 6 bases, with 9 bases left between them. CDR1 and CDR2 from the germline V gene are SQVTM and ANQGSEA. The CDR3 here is CSASSPGELFF. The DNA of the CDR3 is TGCAGCGCGAGCTCTCCCGGGGAGCTGTTTTTT.

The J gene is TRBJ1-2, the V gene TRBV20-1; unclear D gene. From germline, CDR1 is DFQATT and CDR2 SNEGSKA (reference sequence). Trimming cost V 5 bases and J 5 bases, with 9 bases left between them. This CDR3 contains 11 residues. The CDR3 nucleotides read TGCAGTGCTGCCAGTTATTATGGCTACACCTTC. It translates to CSAASYYGYTF.

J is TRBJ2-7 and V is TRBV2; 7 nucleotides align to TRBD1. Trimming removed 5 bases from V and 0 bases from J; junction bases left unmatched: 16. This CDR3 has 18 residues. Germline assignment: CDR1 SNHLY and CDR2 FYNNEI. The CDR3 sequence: CASSSGQVAIFSSYEQYF. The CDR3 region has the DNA TGTGCCAGCAGTAGCGGACAGGTGGCGATTTTTAGCTCCTACGAGCAGTACTTC.

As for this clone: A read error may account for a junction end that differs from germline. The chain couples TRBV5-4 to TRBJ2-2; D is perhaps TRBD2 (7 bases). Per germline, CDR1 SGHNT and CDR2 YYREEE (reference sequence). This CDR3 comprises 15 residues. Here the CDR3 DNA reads TGTGCCAGCAGTTTGGGGGGGCTTTACACCGGGGAGCTGTTTTTT. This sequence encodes CASSLGGLYTGELFF.

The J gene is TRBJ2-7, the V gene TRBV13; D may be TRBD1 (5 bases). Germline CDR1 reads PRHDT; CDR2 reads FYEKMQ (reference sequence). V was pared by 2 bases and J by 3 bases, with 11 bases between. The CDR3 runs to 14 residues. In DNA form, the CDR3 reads TGTGCCAGCAGCTTACAGGGAAACTTCTACGAGCAGTACTTC. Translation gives CASSLQGNFYEQYF.

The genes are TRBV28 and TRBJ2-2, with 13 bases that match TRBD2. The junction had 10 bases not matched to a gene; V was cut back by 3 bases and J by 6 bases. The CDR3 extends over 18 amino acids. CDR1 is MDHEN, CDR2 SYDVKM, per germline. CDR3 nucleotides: TGTGCCAGCAGTTTCTCCCTAACTAGCGGGAGGGCCGCCGGGGAGCTGTTTTTT. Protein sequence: CASSFSLTSGRAAGELFF.

DNA for the CDR3: TGTGCCAGCAGCGGGGCGACAGGTGGTCCCTATGGCTACACCTTC. Translation gives CASSGATGGPYGYTF. The V call is TRBV7-2, the J call TRBJ1-2, with D perhaps matching TRBD1 (6 bases). The germline gives CDR1 SGHTA, CDR2 FQGNSA. Deletions cut 5 bases from V and 4 bases from J, with 17 bases between. CDR3 size: 15 residues.

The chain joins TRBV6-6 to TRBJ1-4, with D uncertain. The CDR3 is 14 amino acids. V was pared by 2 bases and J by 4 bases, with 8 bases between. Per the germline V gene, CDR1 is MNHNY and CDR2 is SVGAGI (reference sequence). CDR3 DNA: TGTGCCAGCAGTTACGGAGGATTTAATGAAAAACTGTTTTTT. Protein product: CASSYGGFNEKLFF.

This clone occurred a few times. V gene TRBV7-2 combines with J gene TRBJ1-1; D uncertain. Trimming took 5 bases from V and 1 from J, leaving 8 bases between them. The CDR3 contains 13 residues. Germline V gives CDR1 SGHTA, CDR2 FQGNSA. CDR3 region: CASSDRGNTEAFF. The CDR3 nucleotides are TGTGCCAGCAGCGATAGAGGGAACACTGAAGCTTTCTTT.

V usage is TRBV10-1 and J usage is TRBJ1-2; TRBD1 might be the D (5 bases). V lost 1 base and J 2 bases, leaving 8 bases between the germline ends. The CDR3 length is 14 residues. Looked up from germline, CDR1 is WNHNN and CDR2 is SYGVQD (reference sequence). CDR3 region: CASSEYDSNYGYTF. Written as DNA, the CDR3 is TGCGCCAGCAGTGAGTACGACAGCAACTATGGCTACACCTTC.

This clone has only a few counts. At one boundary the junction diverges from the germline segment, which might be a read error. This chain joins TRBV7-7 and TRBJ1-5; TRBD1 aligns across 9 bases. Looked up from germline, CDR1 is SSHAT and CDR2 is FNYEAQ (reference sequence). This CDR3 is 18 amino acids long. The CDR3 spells CASSDREDRGWARQPQHF. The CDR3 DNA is TGTGCTAGCAGCGACCGAGAGGACAGGGGCTGGGCTCGTCAGCCCCAGCATTTT.

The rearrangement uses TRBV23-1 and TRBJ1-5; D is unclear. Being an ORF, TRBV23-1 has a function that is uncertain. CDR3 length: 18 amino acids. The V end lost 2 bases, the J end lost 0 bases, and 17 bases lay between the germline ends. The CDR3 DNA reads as TGCGCCAGCAGTCAAAGGGAGGTACACATTTTTAGCAATCAGCCCCAGCATTTT. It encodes CASSQREVHIFSNQPQHF.

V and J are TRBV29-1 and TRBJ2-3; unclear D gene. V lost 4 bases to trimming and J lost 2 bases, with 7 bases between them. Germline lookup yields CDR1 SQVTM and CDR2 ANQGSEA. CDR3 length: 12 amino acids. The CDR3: CSVVPNTDTQYF. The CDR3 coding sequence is TGCAGCGTTGTTCCAAACACAGATACGCAGTATTTT.

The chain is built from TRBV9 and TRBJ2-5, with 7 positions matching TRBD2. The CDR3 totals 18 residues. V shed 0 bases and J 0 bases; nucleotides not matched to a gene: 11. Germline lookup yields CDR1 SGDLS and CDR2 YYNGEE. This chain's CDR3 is CASSVGRAGEGNQETQYF. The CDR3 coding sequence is TGTGCCAGCAGCGTAGGACGCGCGGGAGAGGGTAACCAAGAGACCCAGTACTTC.

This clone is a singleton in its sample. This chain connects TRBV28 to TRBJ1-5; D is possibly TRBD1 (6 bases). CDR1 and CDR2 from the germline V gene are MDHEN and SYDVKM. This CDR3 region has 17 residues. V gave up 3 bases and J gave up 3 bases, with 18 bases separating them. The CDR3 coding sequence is TGTGCCAGCAGTTTGGCAGGGGCCACTGTTAACAATCAGCCCCAGCATTTT. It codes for CASSLAGATVNNQPQHF.

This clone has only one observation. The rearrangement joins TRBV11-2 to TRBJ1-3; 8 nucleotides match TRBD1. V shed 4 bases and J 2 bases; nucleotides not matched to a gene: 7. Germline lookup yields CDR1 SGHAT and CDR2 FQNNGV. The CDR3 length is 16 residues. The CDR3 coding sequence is TGTGCCAGCAGCTCCGCTCCGGGACAGGCTGGAAACACCATATATTTT. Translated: CASSSAPGQAGNTIYF.

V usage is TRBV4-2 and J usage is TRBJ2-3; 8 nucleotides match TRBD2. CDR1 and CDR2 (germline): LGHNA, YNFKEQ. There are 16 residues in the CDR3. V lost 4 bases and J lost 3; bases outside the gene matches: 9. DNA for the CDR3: TGTGCCAGCAGCCCAAACAGCGGGAGCGGAACAGATACGCAGTATTTT. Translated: CASSPNSGSGTDTQYF.

The chain's CDR3 is CASSLETDREQFF. CDR3 nucleotides: TGTGCCAGCAGTCTCGAGACAGACCGTGAGCAGTTCTTC. The V gene is TRBV2, the J gene TRBJ2-1; a weak D match, TRBD1 (5 bases). The CDR3 contains 13 residues. Trimming shortened V by 5 bases and J by 9 bases, and 14 bases separated the two germline ends. Germline lookup yields CDR1 SNHLY and CDR2 FYNNEI.

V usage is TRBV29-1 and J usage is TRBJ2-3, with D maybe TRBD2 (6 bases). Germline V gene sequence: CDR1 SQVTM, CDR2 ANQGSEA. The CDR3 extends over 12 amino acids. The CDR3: CTVLATTDTQYF. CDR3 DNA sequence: TGCACCGTCCTAGCGACTACAGATACGCAGTATTTT.

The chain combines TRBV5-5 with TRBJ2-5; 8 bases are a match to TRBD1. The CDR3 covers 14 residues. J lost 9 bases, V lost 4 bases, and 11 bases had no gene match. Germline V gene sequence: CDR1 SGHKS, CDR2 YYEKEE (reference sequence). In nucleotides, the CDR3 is TGTGCCAGCAGCCAAACAACATCACAGGGGGCCCAGTACTTC. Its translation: CASSQTTSQGAQYF.

In nucleotides, the CDR3 is TGTGCCAGCAGTTTAATGGGAGGCGCTAATGAAAAACTGTTTTTT. Protein sequence: CASSLMGGANEKLFF. The V call is TRBV28, the J call TRBJ1-4; D is undetermined. The CDR3 extends over 15 amino acids. The germline CDR1 and CDR2 sequences are MDHEN and SYDVKM. V lost 2 bases and J lost 3, with 10 bases in between.

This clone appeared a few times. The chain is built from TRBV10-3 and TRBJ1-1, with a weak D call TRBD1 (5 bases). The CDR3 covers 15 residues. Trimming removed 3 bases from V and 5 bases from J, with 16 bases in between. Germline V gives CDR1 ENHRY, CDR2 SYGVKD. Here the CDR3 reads CAISDFGGGRTEAFF. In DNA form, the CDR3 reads TGTGCCATCAGTGACTTTGGGGGAGGTCGAACTGAAGCTTTCTTT.

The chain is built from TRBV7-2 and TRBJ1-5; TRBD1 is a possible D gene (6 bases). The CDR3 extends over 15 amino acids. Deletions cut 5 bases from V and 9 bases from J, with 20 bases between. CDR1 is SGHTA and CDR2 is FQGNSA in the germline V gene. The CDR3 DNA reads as TGTGCCAGCAGCGCCGGACAGTTTCTTAGGGGGCCCCAGCATTTT. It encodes CASSAGQFLRGPQHF.

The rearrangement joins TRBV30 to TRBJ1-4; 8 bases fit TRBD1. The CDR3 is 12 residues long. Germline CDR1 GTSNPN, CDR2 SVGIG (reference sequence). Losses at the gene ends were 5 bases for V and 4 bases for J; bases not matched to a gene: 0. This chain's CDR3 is CAWDRGNEKLFF. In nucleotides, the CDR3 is TGTGCCTGGGACAGGGGTAATGAAAAACTGTTTTTT.

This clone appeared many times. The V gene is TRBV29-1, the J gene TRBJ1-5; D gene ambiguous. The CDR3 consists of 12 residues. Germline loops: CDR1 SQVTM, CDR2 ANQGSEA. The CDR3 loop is CATRMGNQPQHF. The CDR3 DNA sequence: TGCGCTACCAGGATGGGCAATCAGCCCCAGCATTTT.

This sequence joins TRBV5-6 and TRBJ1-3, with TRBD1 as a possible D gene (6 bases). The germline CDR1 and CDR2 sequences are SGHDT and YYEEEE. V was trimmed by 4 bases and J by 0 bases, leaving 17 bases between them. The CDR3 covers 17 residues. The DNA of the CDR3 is TGTGCCAGCAGCCCGAGGTGGGACACCACCTCTGGAAACACCATATATTTT. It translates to CASSPRWDTTSGNTIYF. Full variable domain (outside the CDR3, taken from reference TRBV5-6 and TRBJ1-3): DAGVTQSPTHLIKTRGQQVTLRCSPKSGHDTVSWYQQALGQGPQFIFQYYEEEERQRGNFPDRFSGHQFPNYSSELNVNALLLGDSALYLCASSPRWDTTSGNTIYFGEGSWLTVV.

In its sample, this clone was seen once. The CDR3 nucleotides read TGTGCCAGCAGTTTCCAGGACATCCTACAGGGAGAGACCCAGTACTTC. This sequence encodes CASSFQDILQGETQYF. The chain carries TRBV6-2 or TRBV6-3 and TRBJ2-5, with a weak D call TRBD1 (6 bases). Trimming pared 4 bases from V and 4 bases from J, leaving 19 bases between. This CDR3 region has 16 residues. Germline V CDR1 and CDR2: MNHEY, SVGEGT.

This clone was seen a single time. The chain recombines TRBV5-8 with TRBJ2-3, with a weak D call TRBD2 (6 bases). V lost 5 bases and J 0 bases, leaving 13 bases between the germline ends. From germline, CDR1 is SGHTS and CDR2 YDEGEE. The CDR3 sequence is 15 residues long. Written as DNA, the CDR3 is TGTGCCAGCAGATATGCCGGGACTAGCACAGATACGCAGTATTTT. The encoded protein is CASRYAGTSTDTQYF.

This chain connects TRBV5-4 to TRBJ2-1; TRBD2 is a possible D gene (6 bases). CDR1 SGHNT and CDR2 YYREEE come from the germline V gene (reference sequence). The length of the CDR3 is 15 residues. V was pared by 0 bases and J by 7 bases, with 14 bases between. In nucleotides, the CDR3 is TGTGCCAGCAGCTTGGGGGGACTGGCCGTTAATGAGCAGTTCTTC. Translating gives CASSLGGLAVNEQFF.